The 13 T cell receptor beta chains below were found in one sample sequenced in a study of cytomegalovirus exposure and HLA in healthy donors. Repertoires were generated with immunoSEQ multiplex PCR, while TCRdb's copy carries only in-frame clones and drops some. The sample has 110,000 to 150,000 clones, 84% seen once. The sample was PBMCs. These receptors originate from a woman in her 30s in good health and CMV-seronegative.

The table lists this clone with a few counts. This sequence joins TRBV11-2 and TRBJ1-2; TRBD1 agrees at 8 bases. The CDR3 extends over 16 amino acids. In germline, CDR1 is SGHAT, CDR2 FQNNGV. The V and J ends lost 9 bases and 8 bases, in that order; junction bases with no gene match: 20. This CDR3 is CASTGWGTGDIGGYTF. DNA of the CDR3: TGTGCCAGTACCGGTTGGGGGACAGGCGACATCGGGGGCTACACCTTC.

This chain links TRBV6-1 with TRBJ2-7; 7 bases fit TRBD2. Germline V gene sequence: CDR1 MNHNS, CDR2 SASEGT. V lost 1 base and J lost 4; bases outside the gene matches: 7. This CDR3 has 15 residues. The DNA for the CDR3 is TGTGCCAGCAGTGAAGGGGTGGGGGGGTTGTACGAGCAGTACTTC. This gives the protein CASSEGVGGLYEQYF.

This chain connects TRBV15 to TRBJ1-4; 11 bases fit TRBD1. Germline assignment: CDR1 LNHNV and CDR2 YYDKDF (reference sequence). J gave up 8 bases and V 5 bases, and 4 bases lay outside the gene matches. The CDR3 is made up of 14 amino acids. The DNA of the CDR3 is TGTGCCACCAGCGCGGGACAGGGGGTCGAAAAACTGTTTTTT. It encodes CATSAGQGVEKLFF.

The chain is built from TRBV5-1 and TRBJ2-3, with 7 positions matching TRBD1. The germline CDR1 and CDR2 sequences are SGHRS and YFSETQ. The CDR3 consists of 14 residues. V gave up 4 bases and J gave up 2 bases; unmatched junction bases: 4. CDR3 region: CASSLGTVTDTQYF. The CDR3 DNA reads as TGCGCCAGCAGCCTCGGGACAGTCACAGATACGCAGTATTTT. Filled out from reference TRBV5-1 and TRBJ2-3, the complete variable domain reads KAGVTQTPRYLIKTRGQQVTLSCSPISGHRSVSWYQQTPGQGLQFLFEYFSETQRNKGNFPGRFSGRQFSNSRSEMNVSTLELGDSALYLCASSLGTVTDTQYFGPGTRLTVL.

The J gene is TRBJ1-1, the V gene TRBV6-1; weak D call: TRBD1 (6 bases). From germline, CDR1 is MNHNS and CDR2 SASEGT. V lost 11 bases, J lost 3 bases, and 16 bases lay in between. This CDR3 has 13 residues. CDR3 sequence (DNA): TGTGCCTCAACAGGGTGGGCGGACACTGAAGCTTTCTTT. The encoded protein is CASTGWADTEAFF.

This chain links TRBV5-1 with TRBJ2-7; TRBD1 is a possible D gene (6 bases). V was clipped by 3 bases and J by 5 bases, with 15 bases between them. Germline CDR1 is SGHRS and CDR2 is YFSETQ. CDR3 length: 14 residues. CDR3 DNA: TGCGCCAGCAGCTGGGGGCCAGGGATGGACGAGCAGTACTTC. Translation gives CASSWGPGMDEQYF.

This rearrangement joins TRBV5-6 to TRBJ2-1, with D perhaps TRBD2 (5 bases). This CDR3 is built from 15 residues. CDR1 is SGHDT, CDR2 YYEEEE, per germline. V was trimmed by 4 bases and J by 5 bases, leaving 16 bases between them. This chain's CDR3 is CASSVGGLGHNEQFF. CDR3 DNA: TGTGCCAGCAGCGTGGGCGGGTTGGGCCACAATGAGCAGTTCTTC.

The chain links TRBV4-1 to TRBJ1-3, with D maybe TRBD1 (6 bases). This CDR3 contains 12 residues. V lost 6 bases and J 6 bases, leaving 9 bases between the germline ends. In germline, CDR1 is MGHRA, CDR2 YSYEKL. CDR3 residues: CASRGQSNTIYF. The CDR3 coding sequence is TGCGCCAGCAGAGGACAGTCAAACACCATATATTTT.

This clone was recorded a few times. CDR3 protein: CASSLQASSEQYF. The CDR3 DNA sequence: TGTGCCAGCAGCTTACAGGCGAGCAGCGAGCAGTACTTC. J is TRBJ2-7 and V is TRBV11-2; D unclear. V lost 2 bases to trimming and J lost 6 bases, with 11 bases between them. The CDR3 spans 13 residues. Germline loops: CDR1 SGHAT, CDR2 FQNNGV.

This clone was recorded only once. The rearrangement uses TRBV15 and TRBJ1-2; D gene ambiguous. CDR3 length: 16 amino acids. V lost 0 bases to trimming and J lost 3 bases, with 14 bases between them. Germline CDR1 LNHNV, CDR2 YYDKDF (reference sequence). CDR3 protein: CATSRDLITEDYGYTF. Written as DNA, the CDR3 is TGTGCCACCAGCAGAGATCTGATTACGGAGGACTATGGCTACACCTTC.

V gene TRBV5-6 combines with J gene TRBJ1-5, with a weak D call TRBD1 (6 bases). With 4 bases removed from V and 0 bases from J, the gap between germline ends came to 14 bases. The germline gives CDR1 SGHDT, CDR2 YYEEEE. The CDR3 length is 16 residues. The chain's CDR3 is CASSRTVEYSNQPQHF. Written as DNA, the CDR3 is TGTGCCAGCAGCCGGACAGTTGAGTATAGCAATCAGCCCCAGCATTTT.

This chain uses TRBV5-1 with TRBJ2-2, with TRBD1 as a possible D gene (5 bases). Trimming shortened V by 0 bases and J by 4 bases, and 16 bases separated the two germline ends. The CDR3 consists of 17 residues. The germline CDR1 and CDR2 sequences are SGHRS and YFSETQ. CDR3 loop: CASSLEPQGSGTGELFF. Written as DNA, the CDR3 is TGCGCCAGCAGCTTGGAACCGCAGGGTTCAGGCACCGGGGAGCTGTTTTTT.

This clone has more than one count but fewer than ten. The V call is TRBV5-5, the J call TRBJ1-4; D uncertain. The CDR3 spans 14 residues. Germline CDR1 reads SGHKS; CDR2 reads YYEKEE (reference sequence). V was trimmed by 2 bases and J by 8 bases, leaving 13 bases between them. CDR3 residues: CASSFGASGEKLFF. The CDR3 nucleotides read TGTGCCAGCAGCTTCGGAGCCTCGGGAGAAAAACTGTTTTTT.